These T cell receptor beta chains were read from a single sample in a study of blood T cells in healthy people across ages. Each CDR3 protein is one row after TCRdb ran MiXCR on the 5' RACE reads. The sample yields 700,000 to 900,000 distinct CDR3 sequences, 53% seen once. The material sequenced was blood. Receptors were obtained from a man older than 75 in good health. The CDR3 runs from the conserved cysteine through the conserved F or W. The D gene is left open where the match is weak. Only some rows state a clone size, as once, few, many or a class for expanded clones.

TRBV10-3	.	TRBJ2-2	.	CAALRGTGELFF	TGTGCCGCCTTAAGGGGGACCGGGGAGCTGTTTTTT
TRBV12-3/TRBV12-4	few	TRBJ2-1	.	CASTIRGRGVNEQFF	TGTGCCAGCACCATCCGAGGGAGAGGGGTCAATGAGCAGTTCTTC
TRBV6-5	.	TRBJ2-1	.	CASSYSRRENEQFF	TGTGCCAGCAGTTACTCGAGAAGGGAGAATGAGCAGTTCTTC
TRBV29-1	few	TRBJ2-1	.	CSVAMRGGYNEQFF	TGCAGCGTTGCCATGAGGGGGGGGTACAATGAGCAGTTCTTC
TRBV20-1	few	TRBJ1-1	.	CSALGGPYTEAFF	TGCAGTGCCCTGGGGGGGCCCTACACTGAAGCTTTCTTT
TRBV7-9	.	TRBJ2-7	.	CASSLPRAQRDEQYF	TGTGCCAGCAGCTTACCTCGGGCCCAACGAGACGAGCAGTACTTC
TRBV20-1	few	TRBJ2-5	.	CSARGGERVETQYF	TGCAGTGCTAGAGGGGGAGAGAGGGTAGAGACCCAGTACTTC
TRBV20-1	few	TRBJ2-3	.	CSAEMDADTQYF	TGCAGTGCCGAAATGGACGCAGATACGCAGTATTTT
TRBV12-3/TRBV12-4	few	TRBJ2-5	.	CASSLGEAQYF	TGTGCCAGCAGTTTAGGAGAGGCCCAGTACTTC
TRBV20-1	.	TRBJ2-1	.	CSAPEKGIGGDNEQFF	TGCAGTGCCCCAGAGAAAGGGATCGGGGGTGACAATGAGCAGTTCTTC
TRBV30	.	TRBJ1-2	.	CAWSTGQNYGYTF	TGTGCCTGGAGTACAGGGCAGAACTATGGCTACACCTTC
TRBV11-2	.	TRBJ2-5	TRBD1	CASSARQGRYEQYF	TGTGCCAGCAGCGCCCGACAGGGACGGTATGAGCAGTACTTC
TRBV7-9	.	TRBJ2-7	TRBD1	CASSSPSQGAYEQYF	TGTGCCAGCAGCTCTCCTAGTCAGGGGGCCTACGAGCAGTACTTC
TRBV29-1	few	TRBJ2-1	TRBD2	CSGLAGGRAYNEQFF	TGCAGCGGACTAGCGGGAGGGAGAGCCTACAATGAGCAGTTCTTC
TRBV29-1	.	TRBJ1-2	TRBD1	CSVPQDRSYGYTF	TGCAGCGTTCCCCAGGACAGGAGCTATGGCTACACCTTC
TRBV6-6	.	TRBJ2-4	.	CASSPSSGVTKNIQYF	TGTGCCAGCAGCCCCTCAAGCGGAGTGACCAAAAACATTCAGTACTTC
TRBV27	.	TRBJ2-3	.	CASSPPRQGEGYRDAYF	TGTGCCAGCAGCCCCCCCCGGCAGGGGGAGGGGTACAGAGACGCGTATTTT
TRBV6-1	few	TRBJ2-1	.	CASIRLHNEQFF	TGTGCCAGCATCAGACTCCACAATGAGCAGTTCTTC
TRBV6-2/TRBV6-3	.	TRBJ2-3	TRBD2	CASSQSGHLAEHRYAYF	TGTGCCAGCAGCCAGTCCGGCCATCTAGCGGAGCACAGATACGCGTATTTT
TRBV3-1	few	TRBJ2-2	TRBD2	CASSPPWTSNIGELFF	TGTGCCAGCAGCCCCCCTTGGACTAGCAACATCGGGGAGCTGTTTTTT
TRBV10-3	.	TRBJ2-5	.	CAISGTKGQYF	TGTGCCATCAGTGGGACTAAGGGGCAGTACTTC
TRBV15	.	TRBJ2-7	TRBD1	CATSRTKGQGYSIAYEQYF	TGTGCCACCAGCAGAACTAAGGGACAGGGGTACTCAATAGCCTACGAGCAGTACTTC
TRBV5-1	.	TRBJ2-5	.	CASTRDGEVETQYF	TGCGCCAGCACCCGGGACGGGGAGGTAGAGACCCAGTACTTC
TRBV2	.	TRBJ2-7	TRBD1	CASSTQGAGEQYF	TGTGCCAGCAGTACCCAGGGGGCGGGTGAGCAGTACTTC
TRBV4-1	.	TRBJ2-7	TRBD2	CASSQDLGLAAEQYF	TGCGCCAGCAGCCAAGACCTGGGACTAGCAGCCGAGCAGTACTTC
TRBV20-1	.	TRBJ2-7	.	CSARGREVYNEQYF	TGCAGTGCTAGAGGCAGGGAAGTTTACAATGAGCAGTACTTC
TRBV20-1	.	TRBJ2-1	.	CSAREQVADEQFF	TGCAGTGCTAGAGAGCAGGTAGCCGATGAGCAGTTCTTC
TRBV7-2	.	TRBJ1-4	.	CASSFSRAEKLFF	TGTGCCAGCAGCTTCAGCAGGGCTGAAAAACTGTTTTTT
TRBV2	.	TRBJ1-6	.	CASSPRLGQGSSPLHF	TGTGCCAGCAGTCCGAGATTGGGGCAGGGAAGTTCACCCCTCCACTTT
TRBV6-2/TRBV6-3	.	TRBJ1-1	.	CASSQGLLRRNTEAFF	TGTGCCAGCAGTCAGGGACTCCTCCGGAGGAACACTGAAGCTTTCTTT
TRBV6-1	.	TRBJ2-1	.	CASRDGGSLNEQFF	TGTGCCAGCAGGGATGGGGGTTCCCTCAATGAGCAGTTCTTC
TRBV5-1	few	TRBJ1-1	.	CASSKTGLSTEAFF	TGCGCCAGCAGCAAAACAGGGTTGAGCACTGAAGCTTTCTTT
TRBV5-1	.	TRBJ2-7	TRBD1	CASSPGTGPPYEQYF	TGCGCCAGCAGCCCCGGGACAGGGCCTCCCTACGAGCAGTACTTC
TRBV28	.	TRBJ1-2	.	CASTRPGTSGYTF	TGTGCCAGCACCAGACCGGGAACATCCGGCTACACCTTC
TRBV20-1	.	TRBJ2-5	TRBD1	CSASSGGQETQYF	TGCAGTGCTTCTTCAGGGGGCCAAGAGACCCAGTACTTC
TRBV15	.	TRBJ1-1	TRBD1	CATSRDLTGTEAFF	TGTGCCACCAGCAGAGATTTGACAGGGACTGAAGCTTTCTTT
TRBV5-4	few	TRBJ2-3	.	CASSLDYRTDTQYF	TGTGCCAGCAGCTTAGACTATCGCACAGATACGCAGTATTTT
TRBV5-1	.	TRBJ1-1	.	CASSLVGGRAEAFF	TGCGCCAGCAGCTTGGTGGGGGGGCGGGCTGAAGCTTTCTTT
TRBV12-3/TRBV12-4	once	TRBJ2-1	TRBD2	CASSFLAAAGAPYNEQFF	TGTGCCAGCAGTTTCCTAGCGGCAGCGGGAGCGCCCTACAATGAGCAGTTCTTC
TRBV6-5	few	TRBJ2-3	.	CASSLRIRSSGTDTQYF	TGTGCCAGCAGTTTAAGGATCAGGTCCTCTGGCACAGATACGCAGTATTTT
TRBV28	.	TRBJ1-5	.	CASSSGVKGPNQPQHF	TGTGCCAGCAGTTCCGGAGTAAAAGGGCCCAATCAGCCCCAGCATTTT
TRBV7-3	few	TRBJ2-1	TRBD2	CASSLHPAGGDNEQFF	TGTGCCAGCAGCCTACATCCAGCGGGAGGGGACAATGAGCAGTTCTTC
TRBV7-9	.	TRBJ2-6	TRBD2	CASSLKREGWWGANVLTF	TGTGCCAGCAGCTTAAAGCGGGAGGGCTGGTGGGGGGCCAACGTCCTGACTTTC
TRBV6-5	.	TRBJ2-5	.	CASSYSYQETQYF	TGTGCCAGCAGTTACAGCTACCAAGAGACCCAGTACTTC
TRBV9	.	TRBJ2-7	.	CASSGGDGSSYEQYF	TGTGCCAGCAGCGGAGGGGACGGCAGCTCCTACGAGCAGTACTTC
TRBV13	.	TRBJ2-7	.	CASINRRSGPGYEQYF	TGTGCCAGCATCAACAGGAGGAGCGGCCCAGGGTACGAGCAGTACTTC
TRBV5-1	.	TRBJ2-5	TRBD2	CASSYGGDKETQYF	TGCGCCAGCAGCTACGGGGGGGACAAAGAGACCCAGTACTTC